This T cell receptor (beta chain) was sequenced in a study of regulatory T cells in long-lasting Graves disease (dated by TCRdb to about 2021). Some background on the complete study: Newly diagnosed Graves' disease patients had taken antithyroid drugs for less than 3 months. Patients with persistent Graves' disease were compared with patients with newly diagnosed Graves' disease using TCR sequencing and RNA sequencing of peripheral blood. The study was registered as a clinical trial and conducted in China. A total of 35 or so samples were covered by TCR sequencing, comprising some 13 persistent and 20 or so newly diagnosed Graves' disease patients. Study-wide conclusions, independent of this receptor: TRBV28, TRBJ1-2 and TRBJ2-5 were preferentially used in persistent disease, while TRBV20-1 and TRBJ2-1 were favored in newly diagnosed disease. Because the primary lesion, thyroid tissue, could not be accessed, the study looked at peripheral blood alone. Sequencing and analysis were limited to the TCR beta chain. The small sample size was acknowledged by the authors as a limitation that may reduce accuracy. Compared with newly diagnosed patients, patients with persistent Graves' disease had lower TCR Shannon entropy and fewer highly expanded clones, which suggests clonal expansion. Persistent patients shared more public clonotypes among themselves (approximately 2,500) than newly diagnosed patients did (over 950).

The library was produced with multiplex PCR. The data were produced on an Illumina HiSeq 4000. iRepertoire HTBI primers and Arm-PCR amplification of CDR3 regions were used to construct TCR beta libraries. Gel purification was performed on PCR products prior to sequencing. In the authors' own workflow: A total of 62 TRBV and 14 TRBJ segments were identified across samples and were used for gene usage analysis of CDR3 amino acid clonotypes. COPE and FqMerger were used to merge the filtered high-quality paired reads into contigs. BLAST was used to align contigs to the IMGT TRBV, TRBD and TRBJ reference genes, and CDR3 was defined following IMGT. Clonotypes above 0.1% frequency were classified as highly expanded clones. Shannon entropy was used to measure repertoire diversity, and the Gini coefficient was used to measure V-J evenness. A clonotype found in more than one individual was treated as public. TCRdb took the public reads, trimmed them with fastp at Q25, ran MiXCR for clone calling and kept in-frame beta chains. A single entry per CDR3 protein holds the most common genes and DNA from its merged rows. TCRdb, not the original authors, processed these V and J calls. This sample has hundreds of thousands of distinct CDR3 sequences in its table, and approximately 16% of those were observed once. The top ten clones comprise about 7.6% of the sample.

The trim is 0 bases for V and 4 bases for J, with a gap of 22 bases between the germline ends. CDR1 KGHSY and CDR2 FQNENV were looked up in the germline V gene. The CDR3 has 19 amino acids, counting the end cysteine and phenylalanine. Only the CDR3 DNA is retained, 57 bases long and in frame from the first base. Reading the label with the study, this specimen's time point is: newly diagnosed GD, antithyroid drugs for less than 3 months. RNA was extracted from PBMCs in TRIzol for both TCR sequencing and RNA sequencing. The diagnosis of Graves' disease was made according to American Thyroid Association guidelines. Patients were recruited from an endocrinology department in Xi'an, China. From each patient, around 9 milliliters of peripheral blood was collected into an EDTA anticoagulant tube. Ficoll Paque Plus density gradient separation was used to isolate PBMCs, and no additional T cell sorting was done. An Agilent 2100 Bioanalyzer and agarose gel were used to assess RNA quality, and a NanoDrop 2000 was used to measure RNA concentration.

This clonotype was observed a handful of times. It has no known antigen specificity. No per-base quality is available; no much larger clone lies one base away. This same sample was also taken into another study, of T cells in Graves' hyperthyroidism and ophthalmopathy. As the second paper documents: Graves' hyperthyroidism was defined as stable when no progression to ophthalmopathy occurred over 18 months of follow-up. Hyperthyroidism patients were newly diagnosed, had a disease duration of under 2 months, and were aged 18 to 65 years. Any patient with an uncontrolled infection, another autoimmune disease, pregnancy or lactation was excluded. Diagnoses relied on clinical symptoms, serum thyroxine and TRAb, thyroid ultrasound and orbital computed tomography. A first-round RT-PCR of the TCR CDR3 used the HTBI primer set with the Qiagen OneStep RT-PCR kit. Most expanded thyroid clonotypes (frequency above 0.001) were also detected in blood, suggesting blood repertoires may reflect thyroid immune responses. Ophthalmopathy was separated from stable hyperthyroidism by a 13 V-J signature model, with over 85% sensitivity and approximately 81% specificity obtained in cross-validation and 80%/75% obtained in testing. In validation, progression to ophthalmopathy was predicted by the model with nearly 71% sensitivity and around 76% specificity, a median of around 6.5 months before onset. A discovery cohort of approximately 97 patients, about 40 with Graves' ophthalmopathy and more than 55 with stable Graves' hyperthyroidism, was used to find distinguishing TCR V-J signatures. Whether ophthalmopathy could be predicted prospectively was tested in an independent validation cohort made up of approximately 19 hyperthyroidism patients plus 17 patients who later progressed to ophthalmopathy. The approximately 100 discovery patients were divided at random into training and test sets in a 7:3 ratio. In more than 5 Graves' hyperthyroidism patients, the study also compared T-cell repertoires from thyroid tissue with T-cell repertoires from blood. Following sampling, methimazole starting at 30 mg daily was given to hyperthyroidism patients, and high-dose intravenous methylprednisolone was given to ophthalmopathy patients. A second multiplex PCR round built the libraries, followed by size selection and purification. Libraries were sequenced paired-end with 100 bp reads on an Illumina HiSeq2000. SOAPnuke was used to process the raw data, with reads discarded if the reads contained adapters or uncalled bases, had a mean Phred below 15, or lacked an exact constant-primer or identifier match. COPE v1.2.5 was used to merge high-quality paired reads, and clonotypes were defined as unique nucleotide sequences. MiTCR v1.1 was used to align clonotypes to the IMGT TRBV, TRBD and TRBJ reference segments. Only V-J combinations with frequency above 0.0001, covering about 99% of repertoires, were analysed. A TCS score was defined as the ratio between F50 (clonal expansion) and ExV (chaos), using BLOSUM62-based TCRdist between CDR3 peptides within each V-J. Welch's t-statistics and random forest reduced fewer than 600 V-J features to about 13, which were used in a naive Bayes classifier (R e1071). No statistical method was used to fix the sample size in advance, and group allocation was not hidden from the investigators. TCR Vbeta CDR3 sequencing of approximately 140 peripheral blood samples (approximately 44 ophthalmopathy, 70 to 85 hyperthyroidism and approximately 17 progressor patients) is reported in the paper.

This receptor was taken from a woman aged 40 to 50 with Graves disease. Donor details come from another sample of the same person, matched by shared clones. Sequenced material: peripheral blood mononuclear cells (PBMCs), taken at new diagnosis, from a patient treated with antithyroid drugs. The sequence links TRBV16 to TRBJ2-1, with a tentative D call of TRBD1 or TRBD2, each matching 5 bases. The sequenced DNA: TGTGCCAGCAGCCAATCCCTCGAGGGGTTGGTCCTAGGATACAATGAGCAGTTCTTC. This codes for CASSQSLEGLVLGYNEQFF.